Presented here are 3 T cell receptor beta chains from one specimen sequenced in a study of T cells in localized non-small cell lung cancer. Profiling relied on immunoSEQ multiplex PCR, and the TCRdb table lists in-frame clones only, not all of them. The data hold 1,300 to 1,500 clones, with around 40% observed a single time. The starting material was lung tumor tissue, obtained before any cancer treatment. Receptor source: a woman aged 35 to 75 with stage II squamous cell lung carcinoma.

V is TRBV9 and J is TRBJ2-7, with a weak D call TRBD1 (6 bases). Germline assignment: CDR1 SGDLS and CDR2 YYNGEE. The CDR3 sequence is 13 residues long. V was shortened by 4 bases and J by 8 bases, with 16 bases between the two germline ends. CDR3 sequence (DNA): TGTGCCAGCAGCCCGGGTTTACAGGGCCAGCAGTACTTC. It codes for CASSPGLQGQQYF. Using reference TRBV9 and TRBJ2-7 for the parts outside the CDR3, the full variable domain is DSGVTQTPKHLITATGQRVTLRCSPRSGDLSVYWYQQSLDQGLQFLIQYYNGEERAKGNILERFSAQQFPDLHSELNLSSLELGDSALYFCASSPGLQGQQYFGPGTRLTVT.

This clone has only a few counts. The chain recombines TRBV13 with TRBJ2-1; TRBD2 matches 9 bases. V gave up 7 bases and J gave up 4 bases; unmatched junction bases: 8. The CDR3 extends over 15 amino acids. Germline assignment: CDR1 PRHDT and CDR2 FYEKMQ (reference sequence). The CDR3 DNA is TGTGCCAGCAACCCAGCGGGAGGTCCGTACAATGAGCAGTTCTTC. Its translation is CASNPAGGPYNEQFF.

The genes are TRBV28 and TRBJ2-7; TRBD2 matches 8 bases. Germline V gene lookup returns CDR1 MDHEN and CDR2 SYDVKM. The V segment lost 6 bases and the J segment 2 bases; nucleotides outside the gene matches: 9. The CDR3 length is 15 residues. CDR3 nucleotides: TGTGCCAGCAGAAGTCGGGGGGGTTCTGCCTACGAGCAGTACTTC. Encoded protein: CASRSRGGSAYEQYF. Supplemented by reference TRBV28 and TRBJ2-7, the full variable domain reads DVKVTQSSRYLVKRTGEKVFLECVQDMDHENMFWYRQDPGLGLRLIYFSYDVKMKEKGDIPEGYSVSREKKERFSLILESASTNQTSMYLCASRSRGGSAYEQYFGPGTRLTVT.